The table lists the clone carrying this T cell receptor beta chain with a count of one. What it binds is unknown. Trimming cost V 0 bases and J 9 bases, with 10 bases left between them. In germline, CDR1 is LNHNV, CDR2 YYDKDF (reference sequence). This CDR3 has 13 residues. The data were taken from a study of radiation and T cells in renal cell carcinoma. Study information: Nephrectomy followed 15 Gy stereotactic body radiation by 4 weeks. Study-wide results and limits: In blood, top tumor clones expanded by 2 weeks, shrinking by 4. No pretreatment tumor biopsies were available for baseline clonotypes.

TCRdb's table, derived via immunoSEQ multiplex PCR, lists solely in-frame clones and lacks some. The table records 120,000 or so clones, 81% of them present only once. Time point indicated: blood 2 weeks post-SBRT. The treatment is: 15 Gy SBRT to primary tumor, nephrectomy 4 weeks later. Blood was sampled at baseline, 2 weeks and 4 weeks after SBRT. Specimen: blood, collected from a patient whose treatment included radiotherapy and nephrectomy. This chain links TRBV15 with TRBJ2-3; D is ambiguous. The TCR sequence derives from a man in his fifties with renal cell carcinoma. The CDR3 region has the DNA TGTGCCACCAGCAGAGACCGAGAGGAAACGCAGTATTTT. It translates to CATSRDREETQYF.